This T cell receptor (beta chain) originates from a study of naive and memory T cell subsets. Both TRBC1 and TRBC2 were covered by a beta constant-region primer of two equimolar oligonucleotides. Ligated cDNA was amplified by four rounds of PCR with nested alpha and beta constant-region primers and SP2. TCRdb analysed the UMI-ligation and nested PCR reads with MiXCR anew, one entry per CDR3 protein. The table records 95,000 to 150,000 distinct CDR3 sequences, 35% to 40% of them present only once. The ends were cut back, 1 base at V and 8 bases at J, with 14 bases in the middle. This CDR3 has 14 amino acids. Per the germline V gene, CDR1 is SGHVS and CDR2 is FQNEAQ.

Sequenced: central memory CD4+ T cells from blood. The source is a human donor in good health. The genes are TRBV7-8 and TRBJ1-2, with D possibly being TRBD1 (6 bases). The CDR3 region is CASSLVDSRTGYTF. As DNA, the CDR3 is TGTGCCAGCAGCTTAGTGGACAGTCGGACGGGCTACACCTTC.